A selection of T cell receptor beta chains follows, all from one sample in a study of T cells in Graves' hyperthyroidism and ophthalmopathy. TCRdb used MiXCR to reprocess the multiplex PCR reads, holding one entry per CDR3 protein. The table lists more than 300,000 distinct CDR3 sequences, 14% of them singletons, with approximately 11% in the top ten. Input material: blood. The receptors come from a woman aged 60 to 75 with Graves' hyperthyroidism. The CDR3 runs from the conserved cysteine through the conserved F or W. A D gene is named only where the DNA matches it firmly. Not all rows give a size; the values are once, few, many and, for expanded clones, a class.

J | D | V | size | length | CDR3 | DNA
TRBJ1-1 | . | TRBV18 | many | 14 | CASSLTGRGTEAFF | TGTGCCAGCTCACTAACAGGGAGAGGGACTGAAGCTTTCTTT
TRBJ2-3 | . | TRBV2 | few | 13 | CASKASSTDTQYF | TGTGCCAGCAAGGCTTCTAGCACAGATACGCAGTATTTT
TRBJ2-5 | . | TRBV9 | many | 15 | CASSPLGGDQETQYF | TGTGCCAGCAGCCCCCTCGGGGGCGATCAAGAGACCCAGTACTTC
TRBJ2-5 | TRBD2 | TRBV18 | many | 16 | CASSPFREGARETQYF | TGTGCCAGCTCACCGTTCCGGGAGGGCGCACGTGAGACCCAGTACTTC
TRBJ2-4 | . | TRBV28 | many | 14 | CASGWDADKNIQYF | TGTGCCAGCGGGTGGGACGCAGACAAAAACATTCAGTACTTC
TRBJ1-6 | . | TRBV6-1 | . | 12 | CASRTHNSPLHF | TGTGCCAGCAGGACACACAATTCACCCCTCCACTTT
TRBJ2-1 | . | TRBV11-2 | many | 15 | CASSLDSYGYNEQFF | TGTGCCAGCAGCTTAGATTCTTACGGTTACAATGAGCAGTTCTTC
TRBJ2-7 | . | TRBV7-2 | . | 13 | CASSLGKGHEQYF | TGTGCCAGCAGCTTAGGCAAGGGCCACGAGCAGTACTTC
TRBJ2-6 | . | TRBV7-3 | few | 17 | CASSPNPTGFGANVLTF | TGTGCCAGCAGCCCAAATCCTACAGGGTTTGGGGCCAACGTCCTGACTTTC
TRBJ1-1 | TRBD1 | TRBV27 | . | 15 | CASSQGQGAFTEAFF | TGTGCCAGCAGTCAAGGACAGGGGGCTTTTACTGAAGCTTTCTTT
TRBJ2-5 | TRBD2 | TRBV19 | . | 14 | CASRVTSGEETQYF | TGTGCCAGCCGGGTGACTAGCGGGGAAGAGACCCAGTACTTC
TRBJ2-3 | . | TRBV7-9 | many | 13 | CASSSPRSDTQYF | TGTGCCAGCAGCTCCCCGCGCTCAGATACGCAGTATTTT
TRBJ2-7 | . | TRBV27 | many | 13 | CASSFWGTYEQYF | TGTGCCAGCAGTTTTTGGGGGACCTACGAGCAGTACTTC
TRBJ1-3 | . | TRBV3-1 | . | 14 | CASSQAGVGNTIYF | TGTGCCAGCAGCCAAGCAGGGGTTGGAAACACCATATATTTT
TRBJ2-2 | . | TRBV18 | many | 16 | CASSPPGRANTGELFF | TGTGCCAGCTCACCACCGGGCAGGGCGAACACCGGGGAGCTGTTTTTT
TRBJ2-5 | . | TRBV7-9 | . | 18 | CASSPPYGPGNGGETQYF | TGTGCCAGCAGCCCACCGTATGGGCCAGGGAACGGCGGGGAGACCCAGTACTTC
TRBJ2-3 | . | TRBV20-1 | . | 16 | CSARDFRGTSTDTQYF | TGCAGTGCTAGAGACTTTAGGGGGACCAGCACAGATACGCAGTATTTT
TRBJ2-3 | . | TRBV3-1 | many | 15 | CASSQVQRATDTQYF | TGTGCCAGCAGCCAAGTACAGCGGGCAACAGATACGCAGTATTTT
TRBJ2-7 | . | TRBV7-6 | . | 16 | CASSPGGSVLVHEQYF | TGTGCCAGCAGCCCAGGCGGTTCCGTACTAGTCCACGAGCAGTACTTC
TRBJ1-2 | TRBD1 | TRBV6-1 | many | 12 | CASFRGQIGYTF | TGTGCCAGCTTCAGGGGGCAAATAGGCTACACCTTC
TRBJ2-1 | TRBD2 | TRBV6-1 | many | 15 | CASRRGTSGSSEQFF | TGTGCCAGCAGGAGAGGGACTAGCGGTTCCAGTGAGCAGTTCTTC
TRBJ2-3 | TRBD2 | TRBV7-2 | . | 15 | CASRTGTSGTDTQYF | TGTGCCAGCAGAACCGGGACTAGCGGGACGGATACGCAGTATTTT